This entry lists 7 T cell receptor beta chains sequenced from one sample in a study of T cell responses to AZD1222 COVID-19 vaccine. Repertoires were generated with immunoSEQ multiplex PCR, while TCRdb's copy carries only in-frame clones and drops some. Here the sample spans more than 85,000 clones, 86% being singletons. The material was peripheral blood, obtained on day 0 of AZD1222 vaccination. These receptors were obtained from an adult in good health.

V usage is TRBV7-2 and J usage is TRBJ2-5; D not certain. The CDR3 is 13 residues long. Germline V gives CDR1 SGHTA, CDR2 FQGNSA. The V and J ends lost 4 bases and 9 bases respectively, with 15 bases between them. Here the CDR3 reads CASSSGLRGAQYF. In nucleotides, the CDR3 is TGTGCCAGCAGCTCGGGCCTCCGTGGAGCCCAGTACTTC.

DNA for the CDR3: TGCAGCGTTGCTGACGGCTACGAGCAGTACTTC. It yields the protein CSVADGYEQYF. The gene calls are TRBV29-1 and TRBJ2-7; D uncertain. Germline-derived CDR1 and CDR2 are SQVTM and ANQGSEA. The CDR3 runs 11 residues. The V gene lost 4 bases and the J gene lost 3 bases, with 7 bases spanning the gap.

The genes are TRBV28 and TRBJ1-4; D is undetermined. V was clipped by 2 bases and J by 10 bases, with 11 bases between them. This CDR3 contains 13 residues. CDR1 is MDHEN, CDR2 SYDVKM, per germline. Here the CDR3 DNA reads TGTGCCAGCAGTTTAGGGTTGGTCGGAAAACTGTTTTTT. Translating gives CASSLGLVGKLFF. The complete variable domain, with remaining parts taken from reference TRBV28 and TRBJ1-4, reads DVKVTQSSRYLVKRTGEKVFLECVQDMDHENMFWYRQDPGLGLRLIYFSYDVKMKEKGDIPEGYSVSREKKERFSLILESASTNQTSMYLCASSLGLVGKLFFGSGTQLSVL.

The V call is TRBV6-2 or TRBV6-3, the J call TRBJ1-5, with TRBD1 matching 8 bases. V gave up 6 bases and J gave up 3 bases; unmatched junction bases: 4. Germline V gives CDR1 MNHEY, CDR2 SVGEGT. The CDR3 extends over 14 amino acids. This CDR3 is CASSWTGTNQPQHF. CDR3 sequence (DNA): TGTGCCAGCAGCTGGACAGGGACCAATCAGCCCCAGCATTTT.

This sequence joins TRBV7-3 and TRBJ2-7; D possibly corresponds to TRBD2 (6 bases). V was pared by 5 bases and J by 6 bases, with 20 bases between. CDR1 SGHTA and CDR2 FQGTGA come from the germline V gene. This CDR3 region has 15 residues. The CDR3 here is CASSRSPGDLAEQYF. CDR3 sequence (DNA): TGTGCCAGCAGCCGTAGCCCGGGGGACCTCGCCGAGCAGTACTTC.

In DNA form, the CDR3 reads TGTGCCAGCAGCGCCGGCGGGGCGGGTCAGCCCCAGCATTTT. Translated: CASSAGGAGQPQHF. V is TRBV27 and J is TRBJ1-5, with D possibly being TRBD1 (5 bases). Germline lookup yields CDR1 MNHEY and CDR2 SMNVEV (reference sequence). The V end lost 6 bases, the J end lost 6 bases, and 15 bases lay between the germline ends. The length of the CDR3 is 14 residues.

This chain links TRBV7-8 with TRBJ2-5; D not certain. Trimming removed 1 base from V and 5 bases from J, with 8 bases in between. CDR3 size: 13 residues. Germline V gene sequence: CDR1 SGHVS, CDR2 FQNEAQ. The CDR3 coding sequence is TGTGCCAGCAGCTTAGGAGGTGTTGAGACCCAGTACTTC. This codes for CASSLGGVETQYF.